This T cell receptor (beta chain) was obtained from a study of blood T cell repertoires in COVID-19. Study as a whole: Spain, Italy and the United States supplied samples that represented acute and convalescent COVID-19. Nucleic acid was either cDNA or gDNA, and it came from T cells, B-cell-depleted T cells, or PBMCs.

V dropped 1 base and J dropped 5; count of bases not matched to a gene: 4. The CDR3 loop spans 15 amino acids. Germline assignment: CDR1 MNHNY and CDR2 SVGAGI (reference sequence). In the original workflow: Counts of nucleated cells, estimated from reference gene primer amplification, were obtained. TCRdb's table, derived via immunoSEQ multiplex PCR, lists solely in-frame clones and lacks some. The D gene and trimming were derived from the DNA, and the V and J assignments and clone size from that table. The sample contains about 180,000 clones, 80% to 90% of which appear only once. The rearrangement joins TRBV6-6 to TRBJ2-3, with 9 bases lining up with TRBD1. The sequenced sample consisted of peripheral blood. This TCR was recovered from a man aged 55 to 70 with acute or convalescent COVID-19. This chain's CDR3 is CASSYFGQGLDTQYF. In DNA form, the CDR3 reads TGTGCCAGCAGTTACTTTGGACAGGGGTTAGATACGCAGTATTTT.